This T cell receptor beta chain was observed in a study of OX40 agonist ivuxolimab in advanced cancers. Germline CDR1 MDHEN, CDR2 SYDVKM. The CDR3 length is 12 residues. V lost 4 bases, J lost 3 bases, and 7 bases lay in between. Libraries were prepared by immunoSEQ multiplex PCR; TCRdb keeps only in-frame clonotypes and omits some of them. Found here are tens of thousands of clones, 80% to 90% of them singletons; the top ten hold approximately 1.6%. The source of this sequence is an adult with an advanced solid tumor such as melanoma, head and neck, liver or kidney cancer. The sample in question was CD4+ or CD8+ T cells sorted from blood, obtained in a trial of the OX40 agonist ivuxolimab. The chain uses TRBV28 and TRBJ2-7; unclear D gene. CDR3 in DNA: TGTGCCAGCAGTTCCCCAGTCTACGAGCAGTACTTC. Translated: CASSSPVYEQYF.